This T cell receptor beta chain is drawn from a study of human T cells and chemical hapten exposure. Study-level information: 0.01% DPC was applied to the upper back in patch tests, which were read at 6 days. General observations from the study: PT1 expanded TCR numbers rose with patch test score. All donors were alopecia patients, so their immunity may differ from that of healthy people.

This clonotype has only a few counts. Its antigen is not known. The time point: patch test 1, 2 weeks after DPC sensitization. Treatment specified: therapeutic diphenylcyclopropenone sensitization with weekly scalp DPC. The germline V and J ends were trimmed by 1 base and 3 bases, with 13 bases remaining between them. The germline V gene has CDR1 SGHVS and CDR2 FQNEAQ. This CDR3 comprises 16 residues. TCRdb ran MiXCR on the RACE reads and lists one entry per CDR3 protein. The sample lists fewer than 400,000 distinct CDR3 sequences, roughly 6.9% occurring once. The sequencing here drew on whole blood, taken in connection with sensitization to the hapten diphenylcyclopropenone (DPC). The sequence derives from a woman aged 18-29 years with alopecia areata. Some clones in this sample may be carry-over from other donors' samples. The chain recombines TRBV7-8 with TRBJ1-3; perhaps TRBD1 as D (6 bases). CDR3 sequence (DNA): TGTGCCAGCAGCTTAGAAATGGCAGGGGTTGGAAACACCATATATTTT. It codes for CASSLEMAGVGNTIYF.